These T cell receptor beta chains were read from a single sample in a study of technical replicates of blood from a handful of donors. Clones were sequenced by immunoSEQ multiplex PCR, and TCRdb holds only the in-frame ones, with some missing. The top ten clones hold around 0.2% of a sample with 80,000 or so clones, just over 95% of them seen once. Sequences were obtained from T cells isolated from PBMCs. Receptors originate from a human donor in good health. Both conserved end residues are part of each CDR3. The D gene is left open where the match is weak. The size field is filled for only some rows; it gives once, few, many or a size class.

j_call d_call clone_size v_call cdr3_aa cdr3_nt
TRBJ2-5 TRBD1 - TRBV13 CASSLGDRDQETQYF TGTGCCAGCAGCCTGGGGGACAGGGACCAAGAGACCCAGTACTTC
TRBJ2-7 TRBD1 - TRBV16 CASSQLIDRAGVYEQYF TGTGCCAGCAGCCAACTGATAGACAGGGCCGGGGTCTACGAGCAGTACTTC
TRBJ1-4 - - TRBV6-1 CASGRQWTDEKLFF TGTGCCAGCGGACGACAGTGGACGGATGAAAAACTGTTTTTT
TRBJ2-2 TRBD2 - TRBV19 CASSIDPLAGVTGELFF TGTGCCAGTAGTATAGATCCTCTAGCGGGAGTTACCGGGGAGCTGTTTTTT
TRBJ2-3 - - TRBV7-2 CASRVSSAGYTQYF TGTGCCAGCAGGGTTTCCTCAGCGGGCTATACGCAGTATTTT
TRBJ2-7 TRBD2 - TRBV19 CASSIILSSLAESYEQYF TGTGCCAGTAGTATCATCCTATCCTCACTAGCGGAATCCTACGAGCAGTACTTC
TRBJ2-7 TRBD1 - TRBV29-1 CSVYLPGTGYEQYF TGCAGCGTCTATCTCCCCGGGACAGGGTACGAGCAGTACTTC
TRBJ1-6 TRBD1 - TRBV27 CASSLSPRGRNSPLHF TGTGCCAGCAGTTTATCCCCCAGGGGGCGAAATTCACCCCTCCACTTT
TRBJ1-1 - - TRBV11-2 CASSLHREGTEAFF TGTGCCAGCAGCTTACACAGGGAGGGCACTGAAGCTTTCTTT
TRBJ1-5 - - TRBV2 CASSSRRSNNQPQHF TGTGCCAGCAGTTCCAGGAGGAGTAACAATCAGCCCCAGCATTTT
TRBJ2-5 - - TRBV4-1 CASSHIDSRETQYF TGCGCCAGCAGCCACATAGACAGCCGAGAGACCCAGTACTTC
TRBJ1-5 TRBD1 - TRBV28 CASSHRDRGHRDQPQHF TGTGCCAGCAGTCACCGGGACAGGGGGCATCGGGATCAGCCCCAGCATTTT
TRBJ1-1 - - TRBV19 CASSTTPNTEAFF TGTGCCAGTAGTACAACACCAAACACTGAAGCTTTCTTT
TRBJ2-5 TRBD2 - TRBV6-5 CASSDTGAGGETQYF TGTGCCAGCAGCGACACTGGCGCGGGAGGAGAGACCCAGTACTTC
TRBJ2-7 - - TRBV29-1 CSVEAGYEQYF TGCAGCGTTGAAGCAGGGTACGAGCAGTACTTC
TRBJ1-6 TRBD1 - TRBV19 CASSGDRGANSPLHF TGTGCCAGTAGTGGGGACAGGGGAGCGAATTCACCCCTCCACTTT
TRBJ2-1 - - TRBV7-3 CASSLRESGFGEQFF TGTGCCAGCAGCTTAAGGGAGTCGGGTTTTGGTGAGCAGTTCTTC
TRBJ1-5 - - TRBV28 CASSLLGAQDQPQHF TGTGCCAGCAGTTTGTTAGGGGCGCAGGATCAGCCCCAGCATTTT
TRBJ1-2 TRBD1 - TRBV6-5 CASNNPGQRGYTF TGTGCCAGTAACAACCCGGGACAGCGTGGCTACACCTTC
TRBJ1-6 - once TRBV6-5 CASSTQGRYNSPLHF TGTGCCAGCAGCACACAGGGACGGTATAATTCACCCCTCCACTTT